This T cell receptor beta chain was sequenced during a study of blood T cell repertoires in COVID-19. For the study at large: Donors in the United States, Italy and Spain gave samples during acute or convalescent COVID-19. Nucleic acid was either cDNA or gDNA, and it came from T cells, B-cell-depleted T cells, or PBMCs.

Libraries were prepared by immunoSEQ multiplex PCR; TCRdb keeps only in-frame clonotypes and omits some of them. The profile shows 300,000 to 350,000 clones, roughly 90% of them singletons. Germline V gene sequence: CDR1 LGHDT, CDR2 YNNKEL (reference sequence). The CDR3 spans 14 residues. V gave up 6 bases and J gave up 7 bases; unmatched junction bases: 7. Material for sequencing was peripheral blood. This TCR was recovered from a woman in her 30s with COVID-19, enrolled during active disease. The V gene is TRBV3-1 (or the pseudogene TRBV3-2), the J gene TRBJ1-5; 9 bases map to TRBD1. The CDR3: CASSLGQGYQPQHF. The CDR3 nucleotides are TGTGCCAGCAGTTTGGGACAGGGCTACCAGCCCCAGCATTTT.